This T cell receptor (beta chain) was sequenced in a study of T-cell reconstitution after alpha-beta-depleted transplantation in children. This clonotype turned up a few times. The CDR3 sequence is 15 residues long. V was cut by 5 bases and J by 5 bases, with 18 bases left in between. Germline V lookup: CDR1 MNHEY, CDR2 SMNVEV (reference sequence). Using unique molecular identifiers, the investigators prepared the TCRbeta library. TCRdb reprocessed the PCR reads with MiXCR, giving one entry per CDR3 protein. The table has hundreds of thousands of distinct CDR3 sequences, under 15% seen once; the top ten hold under 7%.

The gene calls are TRBV27 and TRBJ1-1; D unresolved. Sequences were derived from PBMCs from the stem cell graft donor, sampled from the stem cell graft. The receptor was isolated from a human donor who donated a stem cell graft to a child with combined immunodeficiency. The CDR3 reads CASSTRGGRGTEAFF. DNA of the CDR3: TGTGCCAGCAGTACCCGGGGAGGGCGAGGGACTGAAGCTTTCTTT.